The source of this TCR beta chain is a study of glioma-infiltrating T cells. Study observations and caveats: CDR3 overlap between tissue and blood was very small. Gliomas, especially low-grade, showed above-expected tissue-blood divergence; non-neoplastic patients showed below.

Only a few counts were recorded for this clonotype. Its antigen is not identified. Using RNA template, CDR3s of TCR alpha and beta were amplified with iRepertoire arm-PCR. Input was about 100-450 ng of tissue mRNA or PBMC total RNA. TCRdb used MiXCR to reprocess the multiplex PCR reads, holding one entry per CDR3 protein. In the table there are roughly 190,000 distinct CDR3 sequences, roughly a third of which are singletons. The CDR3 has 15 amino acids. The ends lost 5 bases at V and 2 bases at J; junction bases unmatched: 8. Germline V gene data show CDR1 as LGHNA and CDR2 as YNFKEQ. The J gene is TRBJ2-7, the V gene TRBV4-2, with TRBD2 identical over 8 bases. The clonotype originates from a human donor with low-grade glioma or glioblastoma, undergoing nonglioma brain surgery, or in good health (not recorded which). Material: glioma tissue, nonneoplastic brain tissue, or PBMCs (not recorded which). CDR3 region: CASSESGSLAYEQYF. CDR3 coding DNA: TGTGCCAGCAGCGAGAGCGGGAGTTTGGCCTACGAGCAGTACTTC.